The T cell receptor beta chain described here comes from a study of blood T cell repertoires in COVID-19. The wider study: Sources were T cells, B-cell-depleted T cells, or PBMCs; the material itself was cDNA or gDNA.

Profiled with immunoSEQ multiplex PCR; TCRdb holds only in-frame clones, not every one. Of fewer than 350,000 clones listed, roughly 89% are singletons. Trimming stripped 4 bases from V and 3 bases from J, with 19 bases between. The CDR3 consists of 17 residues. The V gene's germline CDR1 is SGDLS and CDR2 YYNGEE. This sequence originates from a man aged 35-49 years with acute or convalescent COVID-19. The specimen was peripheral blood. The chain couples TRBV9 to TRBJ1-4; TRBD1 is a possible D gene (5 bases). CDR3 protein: CASSSGRSGLANEKLFF. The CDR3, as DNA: TGTGCCAGCAGCTCCGGAAGATCGGGACTCGCTAATGAAAAACTGTTTTTT.